This TCR beta chain was found in a study of blood T cell repertoires in COVID-19. Study in general: Acute and convalescent COVID-19 samples came from the United States, Italy and Spain. The cDNA or gDNA used as material had been derived from T cells, B-cell-depleted T cells, or PBMCs.

The assay was immunoSEQ multiplex PCR, and TCRdb's table has in-frame clones only and misses some. Of around 20,000 clones in the sample, 75% to 95% were seen once. V was clipped by 4 bases and J by 8 bases; unmatched bases: 6. Germline values: CDR1 LGHNA, CDR2 YSLEER. This CDR3 comprises 14 residues. This clone was seen only once. This TCR derives from a human donor in a cohort sampled during active COVID-19. Sequencing was done on a sample of peripheral blood. The rearrangement joins TRBV4-3 to TRBJ1-4; TRBD1 aligns across 8 bases. CDR3 sequence reads: CASSPEGQAEKLFF. CDR3 in DNA: TGCGCCAGCAGCCCGGAGGGACAGGCGGAAAAACTGTTTTTT.